This T cell receptor beta chain was sequenced in a study of read filtering for tumor transcriptome and immune sequencing. Looking at the study overall: Whole-transcriptome libraries were prepared after DNase treatment. IR-seq gave about 3.5 to 10.27 million TCR reads per sample; RNA-seq gave roughly 75 to 1,300. Overall study results and limits: In IR-seq, single-read clonotypes were about 80% of clonotypes but approximately 4% of reads.

Trimming took 5 bases from V and 2 from J; bases not matched to a gene: 9. Germline V CDR1 and CDR2: KGHSH, LQKENI. The CDR3 has 17 amino acids. This library used about 360 ng RNA and molecular barcoded adaptors spanning alpha/delta and beta/gamma chains. Each CDR3 protein is one row after TCRdb ran MiXCR on the reads. The sample consists of fewer than 25,000 distinct CDR3 sequences, less than 25% of them appearing once. This clonotype appeared many times. Its antigen remains unidentified. This TCR was sampled from a donor aged 40 or older with multiple myeloma. The J gene is TRBJ2-3, the V gene TRBV18; 11 bases agree with TRBD2. The sequenced sample was a population of CD138-negative cells sorted from bone marrow. CDR3 protein: CASSLRGTSGYTDTQYF. In DNA form, the CDR3 reads TGTGCCAGCTCATTAAGAGGGACTAGCGGATACACAGATACGCAGTATTTT.